This T cell receptor beta chain was captured in a study of shared clonotypes between healthy human individuals. Whole-study findings and limits: Donors were few, which limited the genetic and exposure-history diversity represented. Clonotypes not shared had lower generation probabilities than those common to all four donors.

The naive CD8 fraction comprised CD45RO-negative cells positively selected for CCR7 and excluded terminally differentiated effector memory CD45RA+ cells. Germline CDR1 is SGHAT and CDR2 is FQNNGV. The CDR3 runs 15 residues. The J segment lost 0 bases and the V segment lost 1 base, leaving 2 bases of the junction unmatched. A word on this clone: The antigen is undetermined.

Assay execution proceeded at the deep level. Using immunoSEQ multiplex PCR, the repertoire was profiled, and TCRdb retains in-frame clones only, with some absent. This sample yields fewer than 1 million clones, of which just over 95% are seen a single time; around 0.21% belongs to the top ten. The TCR comes from a man aged 25-45 years in good health. The chain is built from TRBV11-2 and TRBJ2-7; 8 nucleotides match TRBD1. Specimen: naive CD8+ T cells sorted from blood. The CDR3 DNA reads as TGTGCCAGCAGCTTAGCCCAGGGGGCCTCCTACGAGCAGTACTTC. This gives the protein CASSLAQGASYEQYF. Drawing the rest from reference TRBV11-2 and TRBJ2-7, the complete variable domain is EAGVAQSPRYKIIEKRQSVAFWCNPISGHATLYWYQQILGQGPKLLIQFQNNGVVDDSQLPKDRFSAERLKGVDSTLKIQPAKLEDSAVYLCASSLAQGASYEQYFGPGTRLTVT.